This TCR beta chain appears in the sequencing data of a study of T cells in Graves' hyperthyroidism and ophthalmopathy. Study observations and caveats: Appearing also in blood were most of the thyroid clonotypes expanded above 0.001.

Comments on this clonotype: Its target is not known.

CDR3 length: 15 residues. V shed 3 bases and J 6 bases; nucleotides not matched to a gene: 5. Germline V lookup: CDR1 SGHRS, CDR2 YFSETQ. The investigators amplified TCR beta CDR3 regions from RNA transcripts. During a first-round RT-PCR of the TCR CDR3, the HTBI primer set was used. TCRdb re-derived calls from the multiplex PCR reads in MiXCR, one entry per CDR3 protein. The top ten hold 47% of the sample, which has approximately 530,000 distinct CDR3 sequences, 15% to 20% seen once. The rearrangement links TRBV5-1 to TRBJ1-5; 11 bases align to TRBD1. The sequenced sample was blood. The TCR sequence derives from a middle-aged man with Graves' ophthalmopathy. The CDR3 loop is CASSSGQGAVQPQHF. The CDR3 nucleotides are TGCGCCAGCAGCTCAGGACAGGGGGCAGTTCAGCCCCAGCATTTT.